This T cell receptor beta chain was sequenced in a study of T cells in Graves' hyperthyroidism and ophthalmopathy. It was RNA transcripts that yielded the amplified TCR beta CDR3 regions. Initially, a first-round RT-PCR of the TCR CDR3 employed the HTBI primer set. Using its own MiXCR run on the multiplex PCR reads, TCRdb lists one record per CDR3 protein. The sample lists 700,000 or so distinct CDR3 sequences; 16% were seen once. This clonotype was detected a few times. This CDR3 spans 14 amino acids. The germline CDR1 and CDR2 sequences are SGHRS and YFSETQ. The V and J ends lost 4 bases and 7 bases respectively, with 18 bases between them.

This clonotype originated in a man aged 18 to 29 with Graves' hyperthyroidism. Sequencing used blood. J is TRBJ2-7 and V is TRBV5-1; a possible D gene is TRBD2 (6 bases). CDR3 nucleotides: TGCGCCAGCAGCCCTGCGGGACCGGGCGGAGAGCAGTACTTC. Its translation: CASSPAGPGGEQYF.